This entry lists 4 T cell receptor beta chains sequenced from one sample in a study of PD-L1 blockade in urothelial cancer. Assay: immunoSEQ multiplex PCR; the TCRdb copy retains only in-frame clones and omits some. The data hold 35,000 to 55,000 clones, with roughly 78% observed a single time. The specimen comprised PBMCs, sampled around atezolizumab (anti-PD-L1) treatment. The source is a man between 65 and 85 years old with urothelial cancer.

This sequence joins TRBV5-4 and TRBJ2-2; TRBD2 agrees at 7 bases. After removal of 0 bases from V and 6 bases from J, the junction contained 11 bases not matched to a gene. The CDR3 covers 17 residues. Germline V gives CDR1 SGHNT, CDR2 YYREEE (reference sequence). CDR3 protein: CASSLAPSGAGAGELFF. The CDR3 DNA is TGTGCCAGCAGCTTGGCCCCGAGCGGGGCCGGGGCCGGGGAGCTGTTTTTT.

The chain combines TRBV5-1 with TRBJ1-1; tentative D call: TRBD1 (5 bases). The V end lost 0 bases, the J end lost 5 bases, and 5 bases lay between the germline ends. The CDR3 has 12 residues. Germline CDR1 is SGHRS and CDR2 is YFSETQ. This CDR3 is CASSLGQTEAFF. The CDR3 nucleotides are TGCGCCAGCAGCTTGGGACAGACTGAAGCTTTCTTT.

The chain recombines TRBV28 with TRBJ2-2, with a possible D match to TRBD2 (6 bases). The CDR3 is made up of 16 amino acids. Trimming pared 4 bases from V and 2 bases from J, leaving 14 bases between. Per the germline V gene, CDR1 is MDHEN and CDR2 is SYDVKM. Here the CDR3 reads CASSSHGGTNTGELFF. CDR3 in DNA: TGTGCCAGCAGTTCCCACGGGGGTACAAACACCGGGGAGCTGTTTTTT.

CDR3 sequence (DNA): TGCAGCGTTGACTCAGGGACAAATCAGCCCCAGCATTTT. Translating it yields CSVDSGTNQPQHF. V gene TRBV29-1 combines with J gene TRBJ1-5, with D tentatively TRBD1 (6 bases). The CDR3 consists of 13 residues. Germline CDR1 reads SQVTM; CDR2 reads ANQGSEA. The V end was cut by 3 bases, the J end by 4 bases, with 10 bases between. Full variable domain (missing parts from reference TRBV29-1 and TRBJ1-5): SAVISQKPSRDICQRGTSLTIQCQVDSQVTMMFWYRQQPGQSLTLIATANQGSEATYESGFVIDKFPISRPNLTFSTLTVSNMSPEDSSIYLCSVDSGTNQPQHFGDGTRLSIL.